The source of this TCR beta chain is a study of blood T cell repertoires in COVID-19. Study context: Acute and convalescent COVID-19 samples came from the United States, Italy and Spain. Sources were T cells, B-cell-depleted T cells, or PBMCs; the material itself was cDNA or gDNA.

Source study methods: Amplification of reference gene primers provided the estimated nucleated cell counts. Data came from immunoSEQ multiplex PCR; TCRdb stores just in-frame clones and leaves some out. V, J and clone size are those of that table, while D and trimming were read from the DNA. The data show 57,000 or so clones, around 80% seen once. The CDR3 has 15 amino acids. Germline V gives CDR1 MNHEY, CDR2 SVGAGI. V lost 6 bases and J lost 6; bases outside the gene matches: 11. The sequence came from an elderly woman with active or convalescent COVID-19. The chain joins TRBV6-5 to TRBJ2-3, with TRBD2 identical over 8 bases. The sample taken for sequencing was peripheral blood. Here the CDR3 reads CASSTGPGLVDTQYF. The CDR3 coding sequence is TGTGCCAGCAGCACGGGCCCGGGACTAGTGGATACGCAGTATTTT.